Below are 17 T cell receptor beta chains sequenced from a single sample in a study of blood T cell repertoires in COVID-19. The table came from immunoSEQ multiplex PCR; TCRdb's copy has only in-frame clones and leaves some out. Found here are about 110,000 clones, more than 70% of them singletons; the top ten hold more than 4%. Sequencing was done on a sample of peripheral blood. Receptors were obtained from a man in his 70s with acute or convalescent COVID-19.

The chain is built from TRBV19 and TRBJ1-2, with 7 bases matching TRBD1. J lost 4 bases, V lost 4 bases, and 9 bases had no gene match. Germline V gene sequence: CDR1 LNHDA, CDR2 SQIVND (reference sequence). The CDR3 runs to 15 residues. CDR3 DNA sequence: TGTGCCAGTAGTACCACAGGGGACGGCGGCTATGGCTACACCTTC. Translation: CASSTTGDGGYGYTF.

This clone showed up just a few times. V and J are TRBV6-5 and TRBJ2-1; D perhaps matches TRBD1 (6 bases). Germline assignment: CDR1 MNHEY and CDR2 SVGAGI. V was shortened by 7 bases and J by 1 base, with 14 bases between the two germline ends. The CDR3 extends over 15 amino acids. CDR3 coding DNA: TGTGCCAGCAACTCCGGCCAGGGGTCCTACAATGAGCAGTTCTTC. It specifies CASNSGQGSYNEQFF.

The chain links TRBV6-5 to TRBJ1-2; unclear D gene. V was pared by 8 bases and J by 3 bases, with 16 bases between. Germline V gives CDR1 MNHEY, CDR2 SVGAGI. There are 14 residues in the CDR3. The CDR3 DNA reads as TGTGCCAGCGCCCTGGGGTCGGGGTACTATGGCTACACCTTC. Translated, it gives CASALGSGYYGYTF.

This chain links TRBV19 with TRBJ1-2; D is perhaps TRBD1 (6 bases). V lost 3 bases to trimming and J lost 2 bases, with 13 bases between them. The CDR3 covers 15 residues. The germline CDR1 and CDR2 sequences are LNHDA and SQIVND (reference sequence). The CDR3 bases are TGTGCCAGTAGTATTTCTCCGGGACAAAACTATGGCTACACCTTC. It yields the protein CASSISPGQNYGYTF. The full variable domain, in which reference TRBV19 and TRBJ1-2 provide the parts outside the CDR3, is DGGITQSPKYLFRKEGQNVTLSCEQNLNHDAMYWYRQDPGQGLRLIYYSQIVNDFQKGDIAEGYSVSREKKESFPLTVTSAQKNPTAFYLCASSISPGQNYGYTFGSGTRLTVV.

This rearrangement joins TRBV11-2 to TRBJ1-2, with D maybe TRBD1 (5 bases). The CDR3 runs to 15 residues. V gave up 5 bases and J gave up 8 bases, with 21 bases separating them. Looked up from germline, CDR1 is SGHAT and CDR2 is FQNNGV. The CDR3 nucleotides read TGTGCCAGCAGCGACCGAAGGGGAGGGTTTGGGGGCTACACCTTC. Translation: CASSDRRGGFGGYTF.

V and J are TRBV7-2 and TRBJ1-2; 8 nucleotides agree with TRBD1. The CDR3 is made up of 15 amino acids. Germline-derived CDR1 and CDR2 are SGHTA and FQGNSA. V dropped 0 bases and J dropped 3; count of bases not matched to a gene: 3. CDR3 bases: TGTGCCAGCAGCTTAGCGCAGGGGGCTGACTATGGCTACACCTTC. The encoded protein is CASSLAQGADYGYTF.

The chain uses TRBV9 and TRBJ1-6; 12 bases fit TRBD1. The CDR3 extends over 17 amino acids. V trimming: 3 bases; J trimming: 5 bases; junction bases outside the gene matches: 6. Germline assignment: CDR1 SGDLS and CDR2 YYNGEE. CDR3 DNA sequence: TGTGCCAGCAGCGAGAGGGGACAGGGGGCCGATAATTCACCCCTCCACTTT. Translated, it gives CASSERGQGADNSPLHF.

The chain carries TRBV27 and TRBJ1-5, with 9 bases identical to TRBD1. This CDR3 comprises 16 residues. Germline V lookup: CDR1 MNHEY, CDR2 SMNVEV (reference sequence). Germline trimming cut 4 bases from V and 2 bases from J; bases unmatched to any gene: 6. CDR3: CASSSSRTGGNQPQHF. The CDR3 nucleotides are TGTGCCAGCAGTTCCTCAAGGACAGGGGGCAATCAGCCCCAGCATTTT.

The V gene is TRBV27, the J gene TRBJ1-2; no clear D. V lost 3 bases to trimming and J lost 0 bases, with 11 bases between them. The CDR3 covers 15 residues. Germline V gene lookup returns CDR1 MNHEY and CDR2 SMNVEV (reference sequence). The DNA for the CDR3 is TGTGCCAGCAGTTTGATTTTTGGAGCTAACTATGGCTACACCTTC. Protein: CASSLIFGANYGYTF.

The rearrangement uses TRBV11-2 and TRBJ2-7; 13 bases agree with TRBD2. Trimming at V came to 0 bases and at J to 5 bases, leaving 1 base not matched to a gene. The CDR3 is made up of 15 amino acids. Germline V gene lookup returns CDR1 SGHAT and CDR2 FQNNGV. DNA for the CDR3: TGTGCCAGCAGCTTAGATGGGACTAGCGGGGACGAGCAGTACTTC. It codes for CASSLDGTSGDEQYF.

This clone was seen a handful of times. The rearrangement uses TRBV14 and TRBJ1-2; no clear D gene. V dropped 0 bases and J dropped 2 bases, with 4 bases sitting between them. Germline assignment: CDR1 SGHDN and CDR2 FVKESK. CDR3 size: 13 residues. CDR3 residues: CASSQEENYGYTF. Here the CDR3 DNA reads TGTGCCAGCAGCCAAGAGGAGAACTATGGCTACACCTTC.

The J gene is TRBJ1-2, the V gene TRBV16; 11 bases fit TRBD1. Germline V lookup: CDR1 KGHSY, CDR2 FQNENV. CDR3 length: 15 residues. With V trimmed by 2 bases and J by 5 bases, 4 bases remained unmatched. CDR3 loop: CASSQGTGGLYGYTF. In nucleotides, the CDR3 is TGTGCCAGCAGCCAAGGGACAGGGGGACTGTATGGCTACACCTTC.

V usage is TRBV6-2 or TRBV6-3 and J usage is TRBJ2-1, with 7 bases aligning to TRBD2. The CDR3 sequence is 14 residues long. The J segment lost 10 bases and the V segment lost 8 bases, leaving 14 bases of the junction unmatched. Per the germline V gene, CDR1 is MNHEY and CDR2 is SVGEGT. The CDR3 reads CASRFSGGKKEQFF. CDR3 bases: TGTGCCAGCCGTTTTTCGGGAGGCAAAAAGGAGCAGTTCTTC.

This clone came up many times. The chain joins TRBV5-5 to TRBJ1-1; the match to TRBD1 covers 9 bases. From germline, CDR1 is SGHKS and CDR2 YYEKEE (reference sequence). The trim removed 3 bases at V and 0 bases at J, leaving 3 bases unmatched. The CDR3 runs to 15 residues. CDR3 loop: CASSWGTGMNTEAFF. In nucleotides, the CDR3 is TGTGCCAGCAGCTGGGGGACAGGGATGAACACTGAAGCTTTCTTT. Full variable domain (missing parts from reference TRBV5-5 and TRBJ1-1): DAGVTQSPTHLIKTRGQQVTLRCSPISGHKSVSWYQQVLGQGPQFIFQYYEKEERGRGNFPDRFSARQFPNYSSELNVNALLLGDSALYLCASSWGTGMNTEAFFGQGTRLTVV.

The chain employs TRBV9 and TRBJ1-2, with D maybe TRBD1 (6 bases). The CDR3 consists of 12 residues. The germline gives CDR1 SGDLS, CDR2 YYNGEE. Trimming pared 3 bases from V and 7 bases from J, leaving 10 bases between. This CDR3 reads CASSGGQPGYTF. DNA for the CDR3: TGTGCCAGCAGCGGTGGACAGCCTGGCTACACCTTC. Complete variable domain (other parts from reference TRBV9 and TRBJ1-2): DSGVTQTPKHLITATGQRVTLRCSPRSGDLSVYWYQQSLDQGLQFLIQYYNGEERAKGNILERFSAQQFPDLHSELNLSSLELGDSALYFCASSGGQPGYTFGSGTRLTVV.

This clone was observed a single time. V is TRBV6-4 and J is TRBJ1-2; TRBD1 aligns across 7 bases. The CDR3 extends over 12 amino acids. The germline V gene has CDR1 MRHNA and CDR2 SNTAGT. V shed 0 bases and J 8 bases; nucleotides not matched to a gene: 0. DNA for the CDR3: TGTGCCAGCAGTGACTCGGACAGGGGCTACACCTTC. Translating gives CASSDSDRGYTF.

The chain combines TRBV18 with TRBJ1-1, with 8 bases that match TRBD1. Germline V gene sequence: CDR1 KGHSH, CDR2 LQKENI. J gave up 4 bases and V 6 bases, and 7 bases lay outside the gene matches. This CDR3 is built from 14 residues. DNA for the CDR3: TGTGCCAGCTCGCTGGACAGGGACGGCACTGAAGCTTTCTTT. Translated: CASSLDRDGTEAFF.